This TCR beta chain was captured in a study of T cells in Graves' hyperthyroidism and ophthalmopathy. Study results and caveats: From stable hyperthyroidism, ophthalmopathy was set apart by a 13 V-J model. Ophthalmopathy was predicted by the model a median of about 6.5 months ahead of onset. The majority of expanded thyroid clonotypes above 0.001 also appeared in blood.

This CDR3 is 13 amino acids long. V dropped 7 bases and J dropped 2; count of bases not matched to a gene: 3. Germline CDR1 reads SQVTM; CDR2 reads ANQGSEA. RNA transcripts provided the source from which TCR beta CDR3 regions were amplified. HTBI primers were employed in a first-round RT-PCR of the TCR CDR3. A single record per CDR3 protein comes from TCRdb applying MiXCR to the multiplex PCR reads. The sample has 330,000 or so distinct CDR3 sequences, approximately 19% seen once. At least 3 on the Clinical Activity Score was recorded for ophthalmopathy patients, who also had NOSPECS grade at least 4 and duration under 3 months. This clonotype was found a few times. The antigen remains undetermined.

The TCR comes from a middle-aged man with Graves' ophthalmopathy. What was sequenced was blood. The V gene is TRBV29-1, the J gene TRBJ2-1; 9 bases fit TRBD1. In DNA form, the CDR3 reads TGCAGCGGGACAGGGGCCCCCTACAATGAGCAGTTCTTC. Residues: CSGTGAPYNEQFF.